Described below is a single T cell receptor beta chain sequence and its context. The CDR3 sequence is 14 residues long. V was pared by 6 bases and J by 3 bases, with 5 bases of the junction left unmatched. Per germline, CDR1 MNHEY and CDR2 SVGEGT. Source study methods: The assay estimated nucleated cells by amplifying reference gene primers. Clones were read by immunoSEQ multiplex PCR, and TCRdb kept only the in-frame ones, dropping some. D and trimming come from the DNA, and the V and J calls and clone size come from that table. The data hold tens of thousands of clones, with around 86% observed a single time. This entry is derived from a study of blood T cell repertoires in COVID-19.

This TCR was recovered from a human donor in a cohort sampled during active COVID-19. Sequenced: peripheral blood. J is TRBJ1-1 and V is TRBV6-2 or TRBV6-3; 9 nucleotides match TRBD1. DNA of the CDR3: TGTGCCAGCAGCGGGACAGGGAGGTACACTGAAGCTTTCTTT. It specifies CASSGTGRYTEAFF.